These T cell receptor beta chains were read from a single sample in a study of blood T cell repertoires in COVID-19. The assay was immunoSEQ multiplex PCR, and TCRdb's table has in-frame clones only and misses some. The data contain about 120,000 clones, around 86% of them singletons. Sequencing input: peripheral blood. The source is a man aged 70 or older with acute or convalescent COVID-19. CDR3s include the opening cysteine and the closing phenylalanine or tryptophan. The D gene is left open where the match is weak. Where a row states a size, it is once, few, many or the class of an expanded clone; other rows omit it.

D gene	V gene	J gene	clone size	CDR3 protein	CDR3 DNA
NA	TRBV15	TRBJ2-7	NA	CATGIGNEQYF	TGTGCCACCGGGATCGGGAACGAGCAGTACTTC
TRBD2	TRBV6-4	TRBJ2-1	NA	CASSPGGAVNEQFF	TGTGCCAGCAGTCCGGGGGGGGCGGTTAATGAGCAGTTCTTC
NA	TRBV9	TRBJ1-2	NA	CASSVEGAYGYTF	TGTGCCAGCAGCGTAGAAGGGGCCTATGGCTACACCTTC
TRBD2	TRBV2	TRBJ2-2	NA	CASQRGEAFGELFF	TGTGCCAGCCAACGGGGGGAAGCTTTCGGGGAGCTGTTTTTT
NA	TRBV27	TRBJ1-5	NA	CASSPGHLSNQPQHF	TGTGCCAGCAGTCCGGGACACCTAAGCAATCAGCCCCAGCATTTT
TRBD2	TRBV3-1/TRBV3-2	TRBJ2-1	NA	CASSQGPGGTGYNEQFF	TGTGCCAGCAGCCAAGGGCCGGGGGGTACTGGTTACAATGAGCAGTTCTTC
NA	TRBV19	TRBJ2-1	few	CASRPRNVGGFTYNEQFF	TGTGCCAGTAGGCCTCGGAACGTGGGAGGTTTCACCTACAATGAGCAGTTCTTC
TRBD1	TRBV6-5	TRBJ1-6	NA	CASQRDSANSPLHF	TGTGCCAGCCAAAGGGACAGCGCTAATTCACCCCTCCACTTT
NA	TRBV10-3	TRBJ1-1	NA	CAISERREVNTEAFF	TGTGCCATCAGTGAACGGAGAGAGGTGAACACTGAAGCTTTCTTT
TRBD1	TRBV18	TRBJ1-2	NA	CASSPGTENGYTF	TGTGCCAGCTCACCGGGGACAGAAAATGGCTACACCTTC
TRBD2	TRBV9	TRBJ2-7	NA	CASSVSGAGASYEQYF	TGTGCCAGCAGCGTGAGCGGGGCGGGAGCCTCCTACGAGCAGTACTTC
TRBD1	TRBV6-5	TRBJ1-2	few	CASNQGQGMYGYTF	TGTGCCAGCAACCAAGGACAGGGGATGTATGGCTACACCTTC
NA	TRBV7-9	TRBJ2-2	NA	CASSLARFGALNTGELFF	TGTGCCAGCAGCTTAGCGCGGTTTGGGGCGCTAAACACCGGGGAGCTGTTTTTT
TRBD2	TRBV29-1	TRBJ2-7	NA	CSVGLAGDNEQYF	TGCAGCGTTGGACTAGCGGGAGACAACGAGCAGTACTTC
TRBD2	TRBV7-2	TRBJ2-2	few	CASSSAGTRGTGELFF	TGTGCCAGCAGCTCGGCCGGGACTAGAGGTACCGGGGAGCTGTTTTTT
NA	TRBV5-1	TRBJ1-1	NA	CASSLASGGNTEAFF	TGCGCCAGCAGCTTGGCCAGTGGAGGGAACACTGAAGCTTTCTTT
NA	TRBV7-6	TRBJ1-6	NA	CASSLGHNSPLHF	TGTGCCAGCAGCTTGGGGCATAATTCACCCCTCCACTTT
NA	TRBV18	TRBJ2-5	NA	CASSATGKETQYF	TGTGCCAGCTCAGCGACAGGAAAAGAGACCCAGTACTTC
NA	TRBV19	TRBJ2-6	NA	CASTVSGANVLTF	TGTGCCAGTACGGTCTCTGGGGCCAACGTCCTGACTTTC
TRBD1	TRBV6-5	TRBJ1-2	NA	CASSLSGTGGEGGYTF	TGTGCCAGCAGTTTATCCGGGACAGGGGGCGAGGGTGGCTACACCTTC
TRBD1	TRBV5-1	TRBJ2-6	NA	CASSLEGAGANVLTF	TGCGCCAGCAGCTTGGAGGGGGCGGGGGCCAACGTCCTGACTTTC
TRBD1	TRBV10-3	TRBJ1-2	NA	CAVTARTGGNYGYTF	TGTGCCGTCACCGCTCGGACAGGGGGCAACTATGGCTACACCTTC
TRBD1	TRBV7-3	TRBJ2-6	NA	CASSSFDRVAGANVLTF	TGTGCCAGCAGCTCATTTGACAGGGTAGCTGGGGCCAACGTCCTGACTTTC
NA	TRBV19	TRBJ1-6	few	CASSIRNFGQNNSPLHF	TGTGCCAGTAGTATTAGAAACTTCGGACAGAATAATTCACCCCTCCACTTT
TRBD1	TRBV20-1	TRBJ2-2	NA	CSASSRGQGAGELFF	TGCAGTGCTAGTTCTAGGGGTCAGGGGGCCGGGGAGCTGTTTTTT
TRBD2	TRBV10-3	TRBJ2-1	NA	CAIRGTAGDNEQFF	TGTGCCATCAGGGGTACAGCGGGGGACAATGAGCAGTTCTTC
TRBD1	TRBV11-2	TRBJ2-4	NA	CASSQDRGKNIQYF	TGTGCCAGCAGCCAGGACAGGGGAAAAAACATTCAGTACTTC
TRBD2	TRBV11-2	TRBJ2-1	NA	CASTQGTREYNEQFF	TGTGCCAGCACCCAAGGGACTAGGGAATACAATGAGCAGTTCTTC
NA	TRBV24-1	TRBJ1-1	few	CATSSRGTEAFF	TGTGCCACCAGTTCCAGGGGAACTGAAGCTTTCTTT
NA	TRBV6-5	TRBJ2-2	NA	CASRIQDSNTGELFF	TGTGCCAGCAGGATCCAGGACTCAAACACCGGGGAGCTGTTTTTT
TRBD1	TRBV4-1	TRBJ1-4	NA	CASSLGTGGGEKLFF	TGCGCCAGCAGCCTCGGGACAGGGGGAGGTGAAAAACTGTTTTTT
NA	TRBV28	TRBJ1-1	NA	CATQGAMNTEAFF	TGTGCCACCCAGGGTGCGATGAACACTGAAGCTTTCTTT
NA	TRBV6-4	TRBJ1-4	NA	CASSDRGSPNEKLFF	TGTGCCAGCAGTGACAGGGGCTCCCCTAATGAAAAACTGTTTTTT
TRBD1	TRBV28	TRBJ2-6	NA	CASIGQGTGANVLTF	TGTGCCAGCATCGGACAGGGGACTGGGGCCAACGTCCTGACTTTC
NA	TRBV25-1	TRBJ1-1	NA	CASREGRTEAFF	TGTGCCAGCAGGGAGGGGAGGACTGAAGCTTTCTTT
NA	TRBV5-1	TRBJ2-5	NA	CASSQGHLQETQYF	TGCGCCAGCAGCCAAGGACATCTACAAGAGACCCAGTACTTC
NA	TRBV28	TRBJ1-1	NA	CASTRGGTTEAFF	TGTGCCAGCACGAGGGGGGGTACCACTGAAGCTTTCTTT
TRBD1	TRBV20-1	TRBJ2-7	once	CSASLQGDREQYF	TGCAGTGCTAGTTTACAGGGGGATCGTGAGCAGTACTTC
NA	TRBV30	TRBJ2-2	NA	CAWSDGSGNTGELFF	TGTGCCTGGAGTGACGGATCAGGGAACACCGGGGAGCTGTTTTTT
NA	TRBV7-9	TRBJ2-7	few	CASSLLSDRNHEQYF	TGTGCCAGCAGCTTACTATCTGACAGAAACCACGAGCAGTACTTC
NA	TRBV9	TRBJ2-1	NA	CASSVAPWAATIF	TGTGCCAGCAGCGTAGCTCCTTGGGCAGCTACCATCTTC
NA	TRBV6-5	TRBJ1-2	NA	CASYSNYGYTF	TGTGCCAGTTACAGTAACTATGGCTACACCTTC
NA	TRBV4-1	TRBJ1-5	NA	CASSQGDQPQHF	TGCGCCAGCAGCCAAGGAGATCAGCCCCAGCATTTT
NA	TRBV9	TRBJ2-6	NA	CASSVGKGGSGANVLTF	TGTGCCAGCAGCGTAGGAAAAGGGGGATCTGGGGCCAACGTCCTGACTTTC
NA	TRBV21-1	TRBJ1-4	NA	CASSSQWGGAPLNEKLFF	TGTGCCAGCAGCAGCCAGTGGGGGGGGGCACCGCTCAATGAAAAACTGTTTTTT
TRBD2	TRBV5-1	TRBJ2-1	NA	CASSPSGRLSYNEQFF	TGCGCCAGCAGCCCTAGCGGGAGGTTATCCTACAATGAGCAGTTCTTC